The entry that follows covers one T cell receptor beta chain sequence. Antigen unknown. The V end was cut by 7 bases, the J end by 5 bases, with 15 bases between. CDR3 length: 12 residues. Germline V lookup: CDR1 SQVTM, CDR2 ANQGSEA. The assay was immunoSEQ multiplex PCR, and TCRdb's table has in-frame clones only and misses some. The sample yields some 1,400,000 clones, around 97% seen once. This sample was taken from a study of shared clonotypes between healthy human individuals. Study findings and constraints: Sampling included only blood; tissue repertoires likely differ.

The sequence came from a man between 25 and 39 years old in good health. The chain carries TRBV29-1 and TRBJ2-7; D might be TRBD2 (5 bases). Sequencing input: naive CD4+ T cells sorted from blood. Noted subset: CD45RA+ positively selected. CDR3 bases: TGCAGCGGTCAGTGGCAGACTAACGAGCAGTACTTC. Protein: CSGQWQTNEQYF.